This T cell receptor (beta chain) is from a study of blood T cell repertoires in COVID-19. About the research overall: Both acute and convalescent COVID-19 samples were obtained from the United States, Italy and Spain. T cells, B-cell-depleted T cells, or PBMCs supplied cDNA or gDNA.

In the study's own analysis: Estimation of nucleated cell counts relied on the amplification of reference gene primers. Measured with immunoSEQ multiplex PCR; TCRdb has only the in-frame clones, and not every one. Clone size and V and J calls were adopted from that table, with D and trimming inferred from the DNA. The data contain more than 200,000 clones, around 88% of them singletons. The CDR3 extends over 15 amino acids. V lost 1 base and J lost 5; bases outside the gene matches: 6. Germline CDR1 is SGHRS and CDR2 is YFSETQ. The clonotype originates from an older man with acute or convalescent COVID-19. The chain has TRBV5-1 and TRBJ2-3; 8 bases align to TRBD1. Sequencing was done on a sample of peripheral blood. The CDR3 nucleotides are TGCGCCAGCAGCTTGAAGCAGGGGGCTGTAGATACGCAGTATTTT. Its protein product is CASSLKQGAVDTQYF.